The rows below give T cell receptor beta chains drawn from one sample of a study of circulating CD8 cells and anti-PD-1 response in melanoma. TCRdb re-analysed the reads in MiXCR, keeping a single row per CDR3 protein. The profile covers over 900 distinct CDR3 sequences, with approximately 4.7% appearing a single time and more than 4% taken by the ten largest. The material sequenced was CD8+ T cells from PBMCs, taken at baseline or after one month of anti-PD-1 therapy (not recorded which). These receptors originate from a human donor with melanoma. The CDR3 runs from the conserved cysteine through the conserved F or W. Fields, in order: V gene, J gene, clone size, D gene, CDR3 protein, CDR3 DNA. A D gene is named only where the DNA matches it firmly. Clone size is given for some rows only: seen once, a few or many times, or a class if the clone is expanded.

TRBV29-1	TRBJ2-3	medium-sized	-	CSVEGSTDTQYF	TGCAGCGTTGAAGGCAGCACAGATACGCAGTATTTT
TRBV28	TRBJ2-5	medium-sized	-	CASSPGTSSSETQYF	TGTGCCAGCAGTCCCGGAACTAGTTCCTCAGAGACCCAGTACTTC
TRBV19	TRBJ2-7	medium-sized	TRBD1	CASSIGQGLSYEQYF	TGTGCCAGTAGTATCGGACAGGGTCTCTCCTACGAGCAGTACTTC
TRBV24-1	TRBJ2-5	large	TRBD1	CATSETTGGQETQYF	TGTGCCACCAGTGAAACAACAGGGGGTCAAGAGACCCAGTACTTC
TRBV19	TRBJ1-5	medium-sized	-	CASSISGYRDPLPWPQHF	TGTGCCAGTAGTATAAGTGGATACAGGGATCCCCTCCCATGGCCCCAGCATTTT
TRBV7-3	TRBJ2-7	large	-	CASSSAYEQYF	TGTGCCAGCAGCTCGGCATACGAGCAGTACTTC
TRBV5-6	TRBJ2-3	large	TRBD2	CASSRLAGTESTDTQYF	TGTGCCAGCAGCAGGCTAGCGGGTACGGAAAGCACAGATACGCAGTATTTT
TRBV7-3	TRBJ2-7	large	-	CASSAGSGYEQYF	TGTGCCAGCAGCGCAGGGAGTGGCTACGAGCAGTACTTC
TRBV29-1	TRBJ2-7	large	-	CSVVSKKSSYEQYF	TGCAGCGTTGTTTCGAAGAAAAGCTCCTACGAGCAGTACTTC
TRBV28	TRBJ2-3	-	TRBD1	CASSLFPGQPTDTQYF	TGTGCCAGCAGTTTATTCCCGGGACAGCCCACAGATACGCAGTATTTT
TRBV28	TRBJ2-1	-	-	CASSPYSSSYNEQFF	TGTGCCAGCTCACCCTACTCGAGCTCCTACAATGAGCAGTTCTTC
TRBV2	TRBJ2-2	large	-	CASSGAITVGTGELFF	TGTGCCAGCAGTGGGGCAATCACCGTCGGCACCGGGGAGCTGTTTTTT
TRBV2	TRBJ2-4	medium-sized	-	CASSGGGLAKNIQYF	TGTGCCAGCAGTGGGGGCGGCCTAGCCAAAAACATTCAGTACTTC
TRBV28	TRBJ2-1	-	-	CASSLGPSNEQFF	TGTGCCAGCAGTTTAGGCCCTTCCAATGAGCAGTTCTTC
TRBV19	TRBJ1-2	-	-	CASSIAGDFYGYTF	TGTGCCAGTAGTATTGCGGGGGACTTCTATGGCTACACCTTC
TRBV20-1	TRBJ2-7	medium-sized	-	CSARTPQGDEQYF	TGCAGTGCTAGAACCCCCCAAGGCGACGAGCAGTACTTC
TRBV27	TRBJ2-7	large	-	CASGDSRQYEQYF	TGTGCCAGCGGGGACTCGCGGCAGTACGAGCAGTACTTC
TRBV27	TRBJ2-2	large	-	CASSLSSGVHTYTGELFF	TGTGCCAGCAGTTTATCCTCAGGGGTTCATACTTACACCGGGGAGCTGTTTTTT
TRBV7-9	TRBJ2-3	large	TRBD2	CASSPSGSSTDTQYF	TGTGCCAGCAGTCCTAGCGGGAGTAGCACAGATACGCAGTATTTT
TRBV19	TRBJ2-3	medium-sized	-	CASTRTSTDTQYF	TGTGCCAGTACCAGGACTAGCACAGATACGCAGTATTTT
TRBV11-2	TRBJ2-5	large	-	CASSSFSGGVKETQYF	TGTGCCAGCAGCTCTTTTTCAGGGGGGGTTAAAGAGACCCAGTACTTC
TRBV29-1	TRBJ1-2	medium-sized	-	CSTPPGYTF	TGCAGCACCCCCCCGGGCTACACCTTC
TRBV27	TRBJ1-2	large	-	CASSLRPGGAPSGYTF	TGTGCCAGCAGTTTAAGGCCGGGGGGCGCCCCTTCTGGCTACACCTTC
TRBV18	TRBJ1-5	medium-sized	-	CASSPGPGFDQPQHF	TGTGCCAGCTCACCTGGCCCAGGATTCGATCAGCCCCAGCATTTT
TRBV28	TRBJ2-5	medium-sized	TRBD2	CASSLYVAGVETQYF	TGTGCCAGCAGTTTATATGTAGCGGGGGTTGAGACCCAGTACTTC
TRBV19	TRBJ1-1	few	-	CATFTGLAEAFF	TGTGCCACTTTCACAGGGTTGGCTGAAGCTTTCTTT
TRBV29-1	TRBJ1-1	medium-sized	-	CSVAVHTNTEAFF	TGCAGCGTTGCAGTACATACGAACACTGAAGCTTTCTTT
TRBV20-1	TRBJ2-7	large	-	CSARDLRDYEQYF	TGCAGTGCTAGAGATCTAAGGGACTACGAGCAGTACTTC
TRBV14	TRBJ1-1	large	-	CASSPRRGNTEAFF	TGTGCCAGCAGCCCCCGGCGGGGCAACACTGAAGCTTTCTTT
TRBV27	TRBJ2-3	large	-	CASSLVGNWGDTQYF	TGTGCCAGCAGTTTAGTCGGTAACTGGGGAGATACGCAGTATTTT
TRBV2	TRBJ2-1	large	-	CASSAVSYNEQFF	TGTGCCAGCAGTGCGGTCTCCTACAATGAGCAGTTCTTC
TRBV29-1	TRBJ2-1	large	-	CSVFQGGHNEQFF	TGCAGCGTTTTCCAGGGGGGTCACAATGAGCAGTTCTTC
TRBV12-3/TRBV12-4	TRBJ1-5	large	-	CASSSDSNQPQHF	TGTGCCAGCAGCTCGGACAGTAATCAGCCCCAGCATTTT
TRBV19	TRBJ1-2	large	-	CASSTEGTYGYTF	TGTGCCAGTAGTACCGAGGGGACCTATGGCTACACCTTC
TRBV28	TRBJ1-2	large	-	CASTLQGRGAYGYTF	TGTGCCAGCACCCTCCAGGGCCGTGGGGCCTATGGCTACACCTTC
TRBV19	TRBJ2-3	medium-sized	TRBD2	CASSIGLVAQYF	TGTGCCAGTAGTATCGGACTAGTGGCGCAGTATTTT
TRBV4-1	TRBJ2-1	large	TRBD1	CASSHRTGAWEQFF	TGCGCCAGCAGCCATCGGACAGGGGCGTGGGAGCAGTTCTTC
TRBV28	TRBJ1-1	-	-	CASNPAANEAFF	TGTGCCAGCAACCCCGCGGCAAATGAAGCTTTCTTT
TRBV7-2	TRBJ1-2	large	-	CASSLESRGRGYTF	TGTGCCAGCAGCTTAGAGTCTCGGGGTCGTGGCTACACCTTC
TRBV30	TRBJ2-1	few	-	CAWSVLGSDEQFF	TGTGCCTGGAGTGTACTGGGCAGTGATGAGCAGTTCTTC
TRBV14	TRBJ2-1	few	-	CASSQGRGLVNEQFF	TGTGCCAGCAGCCAGGGCAGGGGATTAGTAAATGAGCAGTTCTTC
TRBV4-1	TRBJ2-3	large	-	CASSQFSGSTDTQYF	TGCGCCAGCAGCCAATTCTCTGGGAGCACAGATACGCAGTATTTT
TRBV25-1	TRBJ1-1	large	-	CASSDPKKGMNTEAFF	TGTGCCAGCAGTGACCCGAAGAAAGGAATGAACACTGAAGCTTTCTTT
TRBV7-3	TRBJ2-7	-	-	CAISSAYEQYF	TGTGCCATCAGCTCGGCATACGAGCAGTACTTC
TRBV28	TRBJ2-1	medium-sized	-	CASSLNNEQFF	TGTGCCAGCAGCTTGAACAATGAGCAGTTCTTC
TRBV19	TRBJ2-1	large	-	CASSITRGYNEQFF	TGTGCCAGTAGTATTACGCGGGGATACAATGAGCAGTTCTTC
TRBV10-1	TRBJ1-6	large	-	CAGEGPVGSPLHF	TGCGCCGGGGAGGGACCCGTCGGTTCACCCCTCCACTTT